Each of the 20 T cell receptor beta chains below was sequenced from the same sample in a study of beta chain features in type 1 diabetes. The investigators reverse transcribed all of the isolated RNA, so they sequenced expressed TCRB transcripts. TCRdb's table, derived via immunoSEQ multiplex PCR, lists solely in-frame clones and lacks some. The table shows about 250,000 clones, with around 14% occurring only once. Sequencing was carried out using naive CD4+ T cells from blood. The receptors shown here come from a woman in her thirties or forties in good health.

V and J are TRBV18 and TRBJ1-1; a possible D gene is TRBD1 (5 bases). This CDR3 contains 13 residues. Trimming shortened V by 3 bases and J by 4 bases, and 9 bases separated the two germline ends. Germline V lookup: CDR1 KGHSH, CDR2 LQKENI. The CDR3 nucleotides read TGTGCCAGCTCACCGTACGGGGGCACTGAAGCTTTCTTT. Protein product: CASSPYGGTEAFF.

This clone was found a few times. In DNA, the CDR3 is TGCGCCAGCAGTGAGTCTACAGGGTACGGTACAGATACGCAGTATTTT. Protein: CASSESTGYGTDTQYF. The rearrangement uses TRBV10-1 and TRBJ2-3; TRBD1 is a possible D gene (6 bases). CDR1 is WNHNN and CDR2 is SYGVQD in the germline V gene (reference sequence). The CDR3 contains 16 residues. V was pared by 0 bases and J by 3 bases, with 13 bases between.

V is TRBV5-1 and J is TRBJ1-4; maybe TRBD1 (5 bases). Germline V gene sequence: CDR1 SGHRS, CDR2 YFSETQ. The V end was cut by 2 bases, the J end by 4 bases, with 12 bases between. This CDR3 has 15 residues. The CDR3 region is CASSFTTASNEKLFF. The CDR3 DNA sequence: TGCGCCAGCAGCTTTACGACAGCAAGTAATGAAAAACTGTTTTTT.

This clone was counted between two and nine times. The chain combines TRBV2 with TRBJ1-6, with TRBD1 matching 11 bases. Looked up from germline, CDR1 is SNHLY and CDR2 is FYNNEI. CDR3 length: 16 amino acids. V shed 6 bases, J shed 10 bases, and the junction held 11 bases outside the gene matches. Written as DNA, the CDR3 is TGTGCCAGCAGAGGGACAGGGGGATCATTGCGGTCACCCCTCCACTTT. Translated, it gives CASRGTGGSLRSPLHF.

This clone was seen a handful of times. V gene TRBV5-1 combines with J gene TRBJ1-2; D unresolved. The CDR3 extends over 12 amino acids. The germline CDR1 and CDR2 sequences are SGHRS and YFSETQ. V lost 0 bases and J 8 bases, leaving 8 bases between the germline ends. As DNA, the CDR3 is TGCGCCAGCAGCTTGGACAGTCGGGGCTACACCTTC. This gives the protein CASSLDSRGYTF.

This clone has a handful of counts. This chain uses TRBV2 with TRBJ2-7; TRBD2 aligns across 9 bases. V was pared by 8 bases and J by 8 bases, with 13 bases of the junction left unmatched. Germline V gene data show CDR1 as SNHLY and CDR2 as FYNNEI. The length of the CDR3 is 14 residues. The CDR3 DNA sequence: TGTGCCAGCCATCAAGCGGGGGGCCAGTGGAAGCAGTACTTC. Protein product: CASHQAGGQWKQYF.

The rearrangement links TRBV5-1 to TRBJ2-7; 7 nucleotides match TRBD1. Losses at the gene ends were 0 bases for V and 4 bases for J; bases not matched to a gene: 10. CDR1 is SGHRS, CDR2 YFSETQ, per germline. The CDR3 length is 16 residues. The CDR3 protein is CASSLAPGQTSYEQYF. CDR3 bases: TGCGCCAGCAGCTTGGCGCCGGGACAGACAAGTTACGAGCAGTACTTC.

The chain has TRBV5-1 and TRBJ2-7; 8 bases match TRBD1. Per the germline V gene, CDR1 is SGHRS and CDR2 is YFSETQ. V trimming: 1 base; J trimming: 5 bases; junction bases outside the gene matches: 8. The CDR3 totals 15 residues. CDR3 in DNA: TGCGCCAGCAGCTTGCCTGGACAGGGAGGCCACGAGCAGTACTTC. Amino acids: CASSLPGQGGHEQYF. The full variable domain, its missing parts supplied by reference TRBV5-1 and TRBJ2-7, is KAGVTQTPRYLIKTRGQQVTLSCSPISGHRSVSWYQQTPGQGLQFLFEYFSETQRNKGNFPGRFSGRQFSNSRSEMNVSTLELGDSALYLCASSLPGQGGHEQYFGPGTRLTVT.

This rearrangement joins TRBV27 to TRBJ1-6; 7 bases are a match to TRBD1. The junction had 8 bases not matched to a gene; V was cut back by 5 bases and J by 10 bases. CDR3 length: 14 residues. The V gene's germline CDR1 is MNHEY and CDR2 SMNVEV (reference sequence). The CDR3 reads CASSRTGGRSPLHF. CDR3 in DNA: TGTGCCAGCAGTAGGACAGGAGGGAGGTCACCCCTCCACTTT.

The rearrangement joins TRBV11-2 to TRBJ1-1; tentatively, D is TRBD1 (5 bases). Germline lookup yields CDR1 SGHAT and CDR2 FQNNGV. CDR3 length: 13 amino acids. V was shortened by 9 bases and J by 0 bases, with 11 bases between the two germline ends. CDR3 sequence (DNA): TGTGCCAGTACGCTACAGGTGAACACTGAAGCTTTCTTT. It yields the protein CASTLQVNTEAFF.

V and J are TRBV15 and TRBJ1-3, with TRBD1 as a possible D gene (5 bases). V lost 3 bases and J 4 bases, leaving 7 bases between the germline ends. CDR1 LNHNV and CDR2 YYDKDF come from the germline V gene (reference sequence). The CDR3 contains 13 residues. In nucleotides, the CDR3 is TGTGCCACCAGCAGTGGGGGGGGAAACACCATATATTTT. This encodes CATSSGGGNTIYF.

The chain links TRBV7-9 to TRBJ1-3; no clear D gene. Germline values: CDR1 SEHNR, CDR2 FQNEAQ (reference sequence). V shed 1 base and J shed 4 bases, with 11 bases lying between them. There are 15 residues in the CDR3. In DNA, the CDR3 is TGTGCCAGCAGCTTAGTCGGGATCTCCGGAAACACCATATATTTT. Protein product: CASSLVGISGNTIYF. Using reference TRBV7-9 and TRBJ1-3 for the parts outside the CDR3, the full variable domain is DTGVSQNPRHKITKRGQNVTFRCDPISEHNRLYWYRQTLGQGPEFLTYFQNEAQLEKSRLLSDRFSAERPKGSFSTLEIQRTEQGDSAMYLCASSLVGISGNTIYFGEGSWLTVV.

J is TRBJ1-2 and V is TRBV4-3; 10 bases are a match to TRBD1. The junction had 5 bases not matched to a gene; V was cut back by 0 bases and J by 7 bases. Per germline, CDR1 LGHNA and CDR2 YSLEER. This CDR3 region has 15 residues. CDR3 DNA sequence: TGCGCCAGCAGCCAAGAAAGACAGGGGGCTTTTGGCTACACCTTC. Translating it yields CASSQERQGAFGYTF.

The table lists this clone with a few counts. As DNA, the CDR3 is TGTGCCAGCAGCCCCGGGACTAGAAACTACAATGAGCAGTTCTTC. The encoded protein is CASSPGTRNYNEQFF. J is TRBJ2-1 and V is TRBV6-6; 8 bases line up with TRBD2. V lost 6 bases to trimming and J lost 3 bases; unmatched junction nucleotides: 7. Germline CDR1 and CDR2: MNHNY and SVGAGI (reference sequence). CDR3 length: 15 residues.

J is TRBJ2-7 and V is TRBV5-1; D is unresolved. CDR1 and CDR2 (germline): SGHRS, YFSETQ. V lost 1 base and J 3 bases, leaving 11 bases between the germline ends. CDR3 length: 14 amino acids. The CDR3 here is CASSLSFSSYEQYF. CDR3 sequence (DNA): TGCGCCAGCAGCTTGTCCTTTAGCAGCTACGAGCAGTACTTC. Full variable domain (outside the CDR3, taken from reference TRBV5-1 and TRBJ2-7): KAGVTQTPRYLIKTRGQQVTLSCSPISGHRSVSWYQQTPGQGLQFLFEYFSETQRNKGNFPGRFSGRQFSNSRSEMNVSTLELGDSALYLCASSLSFSSYEQYFGPGTRLTVT.

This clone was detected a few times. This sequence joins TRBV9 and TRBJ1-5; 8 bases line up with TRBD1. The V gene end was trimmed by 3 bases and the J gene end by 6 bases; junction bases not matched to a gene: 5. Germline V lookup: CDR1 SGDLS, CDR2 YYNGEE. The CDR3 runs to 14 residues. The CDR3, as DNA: TGTGCCAGCAGCGCCCAGGGGGCAGGTCAGCCCCAGCATTTT. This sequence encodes CASSAQGAGQPQHF. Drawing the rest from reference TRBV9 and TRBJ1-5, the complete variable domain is DSGVTQTPKHLITATGQRVTLRCSPRSGDLSVYWYQQSLDQGLQFLIQYYNGEERAKGNILERFSAQQFPDLHSELNLSSLELGDSALYFCASSAQGAGQPQHFGDGTRLSIL.

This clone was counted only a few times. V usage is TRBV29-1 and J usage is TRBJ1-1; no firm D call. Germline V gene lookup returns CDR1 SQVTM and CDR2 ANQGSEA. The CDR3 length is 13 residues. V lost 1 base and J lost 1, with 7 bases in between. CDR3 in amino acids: CSVEVRENTEAFF. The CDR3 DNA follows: TGCAGCGTTGAAGTTCGGGAGAACACTGAAGCTTTCTTT.

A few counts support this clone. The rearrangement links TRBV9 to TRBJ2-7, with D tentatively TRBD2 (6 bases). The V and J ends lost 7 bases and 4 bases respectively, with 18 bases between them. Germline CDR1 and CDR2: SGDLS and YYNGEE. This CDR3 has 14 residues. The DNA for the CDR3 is TGTGCCAGCGGGACTGGGCTAGCCTCGTACGAGCAGTACTTC. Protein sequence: CASGTGLASYEQYF.

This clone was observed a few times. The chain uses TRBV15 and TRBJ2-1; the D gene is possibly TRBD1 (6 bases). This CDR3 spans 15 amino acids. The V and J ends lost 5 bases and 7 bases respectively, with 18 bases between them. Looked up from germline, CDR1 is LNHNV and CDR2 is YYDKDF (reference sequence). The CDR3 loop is CATSPRGQFFNEQFF. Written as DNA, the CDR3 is TGTGCCACCAGCCCCCGCGGACAGTTTTTTAATGAGCAGTTCTTC.

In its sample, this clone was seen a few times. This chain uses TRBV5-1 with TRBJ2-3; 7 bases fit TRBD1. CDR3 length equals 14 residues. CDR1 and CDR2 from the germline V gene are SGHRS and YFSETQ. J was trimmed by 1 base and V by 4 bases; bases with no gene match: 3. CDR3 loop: CASSGGQGTDTQYF. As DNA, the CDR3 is TGCGCCAGCAGCGGTGGACAGGGCACAGATACGCAGTATTTT.